The rows below give T cell receptor beta chains drawn from one sample of a study of blood T cell repertoires in COVID-19. The data were produced by immunoSEQ multiplex PCR, yet TCRdb's version contains in-frame clones alone and is incomplete. The profile shows about 220,000 clones, more than 65% of them singletons. The sequencing sample was made of peripheral blood. These receptors were collected from a man in his forties who had recovered from COVID-19. Both conserved end residues are part of each CDR3. The D gene is left open where the match is weak. Size tells how often a clone was seen (once, few, many) or the class of an expanded clone, and some rows leave it out.

v_call	d_call	clone_size	j_call	cdr3_nt	cdr3_aa
TRBV5-1	TRBD1	NA	TRBJ2-3	TGCGCCAGCAGCTTGGTACCGGGACAGAACACAGATACGCAGTATTTT	CASSLVPGQNTDTQYF
TRBV7-9	TRBD2	NA	TRBJ2-1	TGTGCCAGCAGCTTGACTAGCGGGGGCTACAATGAGCAGTTCTTC	CASSLTSGGYNEQFF
TRBV7-2	NA	NA	TRBJ1-5	TGTGCCAGCAGCCCTCCAGGGGATATGCAGCCCCAGCATTTT	CASSPPGDMQPQHF
TRBV19	TRBD1	NA	TRBJ1-1	TGTGCCAGTATTGAGGCAGGGGGTTTTACTGAAGCTTTCTTT	CASIEAGGFTEAFF
TRBV7-2	NA	NA	TRBJ2-3	TGTGCCAGCAGCTTAGAACGGGGTGACGGAGATACGCAGTATTTT	CASSLERGDGDTQYF
TRBV7-9	NA	once	TRBJ2-1	TGTGCCAGCAGCTTAGGGCCACTCTTC	CASSLGPLF
TRBV30	NA	NA	TRBJ2-2	TGTGCCTGGAGTTTCCGGGACACCCTCACCGGGGAGCTGTTTTTT	CAWSFRDTLTGELFF
TRBV11-2	TRBD1	NA	TRBJ2-2	TGTGCCAGCAGCTTGAGGGTACAGGGGACCGGGGAGCTGTTTTTT	CASSLRVQGTGELFF
TRBV7-9	TRBD2	NA	TRBJ2-1	TGTGCCAGCAGGAAGGGGGCGGGAGGGACGAACAATGAGCAGTTCTTC	CASRKGAGGTNNEQFF
TRBV6-2/TRBV6-3	TRBD1	few	TRBJ1-2	TGTGCCAGCAGTTACACGCGCGGACAGGGAGTCTATGGCTACACCTTC	CASSYTRGQGVYGYTF
TRBV2	NA	NA	TRBJ1-4	TGTGCCAGCAGTGAAGCGCCCGGGGTGTCGGAGTTGCTGTTTTTT	CASSEAPGVSELLFF
TRBV7-2	TRBD2	NA	TRBJ2-4	TGTGCCAGCAGCTTTGCGGGGGTGGCCAAAAACATTCAGTACTTC	CASSFAGVAKNIQYF
TRBV6-5	TRBD1	NA	TRBJ2-4	TGTGCCAGCAGGGAGACAGGGATAGTCAACATTCAGTACTTC	CASRETGIVNIQYF
TRBV18	NA	NA	TRBJ1-6	TGTGCCAGCTCACCAGACACCAACTCCTATAATTCACCCCTCCACTTT	CASSPDTNSYNSPLHF
TRBV4-1	NA	NA	TRBJ1-2	TGCGCCAGCAGCTTACAAACGAACTATGGCTACACCTTC	CASSLQTNYGYTF
TRBV23-1	TRBD1	NA	TRBJ1-1	TGCGCCAGCAGTCGGACAGGAAACACTGAAGCTTTCTTT	CASSRTGNTEAFF
TRBV6-5	NA	NA	TRBJ2-3	TGTGCCAGCAGTTACTCGAGCGGGACAGATACGCAGTATTTT	CASSYSSGTDTQYF
TRBV10-3	TRBD2	NA	TRBJ2-1	TGTGCCATCAGTGAGCCGACTAGCGGAACCGACGAGCAGTTCTTC	CAISEPTSGTDEQFF
TRBV2	NA	NA	TRBJ1-1	TGTGCCAGCAGTGTTCAGGGACAGAACACTGAAGCTTTCTTT	CASSVQGQNTEAFF
TRBV5-4	NA	NA	TRBJ2-1	TGTGCCAGCAGCCGTCGGACGGGGAGCTCCTACAATGAGCAGTTCTTC	CASSRRTGSSYNEQFF
TRBV14	NA	NA	TRBJ2-1	TGTGCCAGCAGCCCGGGGATCTCACTCCAGTTCTTC	CASSPGISLQFF
TRBV7-2	TRBD2	NA	TRBJ2-7	TGTGCCAGCAGCCCACGGCCGGGACTAGCGGGAGAATACGAGCAGTACTTC	CASSPRPGLAGEYEQYF
TRBV5-1	NA	NA	TRBJ1-5	TGCGCCAGCAGCCCTGGCGAGGTTCGGCAGCCCCAGCATTTT	CASSPGEVRQPQHF
TRBV11-2	NA	NA	TRBJ1-5	TGTGCCAGCAGCGAGACAGTTGCCTCCCAGCCCCAGCATTTT	CASSETVASQPQHF
TRBV5-6	NA	NA	TRBJ2-3	TGTGCCAGCAGTTCCCCGGCAGGAGATACGCAGTATTTT	CASSSPAGDTQYF
TRBV15	NA	NA	TRBJ1-1	TGTGCCACCAGCAGAGATGCAGGGAAGAACACTGAAGCTTTCTTT	CATSRDAGKNTEAFF
TRBV7-9	TRBD1	NA	TRBJ2-7	TGTGCCAGCCAGAAGGACAGGCCCTTTTCCGAGCAGTACTTC	CASQKDRPFSEQYF
TRBV5-6	TRBD2	NA	TRBJ2-7	TGTGCCAGCAGCTCTCGGCAAAGCGGGAGTACCTACGAGCAGTACTTC	CASSSRQSGSTYEQYF
TRBV4-1	TRBD2	NA	TRBJ2-7	TGCGCCAGCAGCCAGCGAGCGGGGGGAATCCCCTACGAGCAGTACTTC	CASSQRAGGIPYEQYF
TRBV18	NA	NA	TRBJ2-7	TGTGCCAGCTCACCGGGCGGGGAACAGGCCTACGAGCAGTACTTC	CASSPGGEQAYEQYF
TRBV30	NA	once	TRBJ2-7	TGTGCCTGGAGTGTATCGGACCCGGCAGGGGAGCAGTACTTC	CAWSVSDPAGEQYF
TRBV7-8	NA	NA	TRBJ2-7	TGTGCCAGCAGAACGGGACTGTACGAGCAGTACTTC	CASRTGLYEQYF
TRBV5-6	TRBD1	NA	TRBJ2-7	TGTGCCAGCAGCCTGACAGGGGAGGAGCAGTACTTC	CASSLTGEEQYF
TRBV7-2	TRBD1	NA	TRBJ1-2	TGTGCCAGCAGCTTAACAGGGGCCTATGGCTACACCTTC	CASSLTGAYGYTF
TRBV6-2/TRBV6-3	NA	NA	TRBJ2-5	TGTGCCAGCAGTTACGAGGTCCAGAGAAAAGAGACCCAGTACTTC	CASSYEVQRKETQYF
TRBV19	TRBD1	few	TRBJ1-1	TGTGCCAGTAGAACGGGACAGGGAAACACTGAAGCTTTCTTT	CASRTGQGNTEAFF
TRBV7-9	NA	NA	TRBJ2-5	TGTGCCAGTGGGCCGGGAGCGCGGGATATGACCCAGTACTTC	CASGPGARDMTQYF
TRBV18	TRBD2	NA	TRBJ2-1	TGTGCCAGCTCACCTATTCTAGCGGCCTACAATGAGCAGTTCTTC	CASSPILAAYNEQFF
TRBV5-4	TRBD2	NA	TRBJ2-3	TGTGCCAGCAGCTTGCAGCGGGGGTCTGAGGGGGATACGCAGTATTTT	CASSLQRGSEGDTQYF
TRBV18	NA	once	TRBJ1-1	TGTGCCAGCTCACCACCTCATGTACAGGCCTACACTGAAGCTTTCTTT	CASSPPHVQAYTEAFF
TRBV7-2	NA	NA	TRBJ2-1	TGTGCCAGCAGCCGCGCGGGGAGCGATGAGCAGTTCTTC	CASSRAGSDEQFF
TRBV5-4	NA	NA	TRBJ2-3	TGTGCCAGCAGCTTCGGGGGGCCTTACAACACAGATACGCAGTATTTT	CASSFGGPYNTDTQYF
TRBV6-2/TRBV6-3	NA	NA	TRBJ2-7	TGTGCCAGCAGTTACGACTCGACCTACGAGCAGTACTTC	CASSYDSTYEQYF
TRBV3-1/TRBV3-2	TRBD1	NA	TRBJ1-6	TGTGCCAGCAGTGGACAGGGGGGCGGCCCACCCCTCCACTTT	CASSGQGGGPPLHF
TRBV2	NA	NA	TRBJ2-7	TGTGCCAGCAGCAGGGGATCCTACGAGCAGTACTTC	CASSRGSYEQYF
TRBV4-3	TRBD1	NA	TRBJ2-6	TGCGCCAGCAGCCTCGGGACAGGGACCCCCTCTGGGGCCAACGTCCTGACTTTC	CASSLGTGTPSGANVLTF
TRBV4-3	NA	NA	TRBJ2-1	TGCGCCAGCAGCCAAGGGCCAGGGACCTACAATGAGCAGTTCTTC	CASSQGPGTYNEQFF
TRBV7-8	NA	few	TRBJ1-6	TGTGCCAGCAGCTTTCAGGGGAATTCACCCCTCCACTTT	CASSFQGNSPLHF
TRBV6-5	NA	NA	TRBJ2-5	TGTGCCAGCAGTTTAGGGAGAAACGCAGAGACCCAGTACTTC	CASSLGRNAETQYF